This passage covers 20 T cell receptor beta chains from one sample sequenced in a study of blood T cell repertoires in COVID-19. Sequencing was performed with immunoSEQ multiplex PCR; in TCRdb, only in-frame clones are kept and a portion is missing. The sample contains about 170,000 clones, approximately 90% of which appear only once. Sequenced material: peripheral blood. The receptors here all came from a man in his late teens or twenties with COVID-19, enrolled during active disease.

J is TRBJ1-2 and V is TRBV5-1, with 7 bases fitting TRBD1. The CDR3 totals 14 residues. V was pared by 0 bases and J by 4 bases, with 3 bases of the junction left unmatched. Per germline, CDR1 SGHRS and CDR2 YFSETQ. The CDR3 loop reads CASSLARTGYGYTF. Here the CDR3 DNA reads TGCGCCAGCAGCTTGGCCAGGACAGGCTATGGCTACACCTTC.

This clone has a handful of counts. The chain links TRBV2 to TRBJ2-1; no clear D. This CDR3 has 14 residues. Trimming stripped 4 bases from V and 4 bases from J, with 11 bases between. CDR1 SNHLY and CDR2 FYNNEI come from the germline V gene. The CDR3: CASSAQSSYNEQFF. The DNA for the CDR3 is TGTGCCAGCAGTGCCCAATCGAGTTACAATGAGCAGTTCTTC.

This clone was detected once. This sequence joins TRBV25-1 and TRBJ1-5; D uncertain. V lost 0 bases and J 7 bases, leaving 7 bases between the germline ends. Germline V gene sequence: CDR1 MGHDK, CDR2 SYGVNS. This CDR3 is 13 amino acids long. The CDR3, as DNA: TGTGCCAGCAGTGAATATGAACACCAGCCCCAGCATTTT. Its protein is CASSEYEHQPQHF.

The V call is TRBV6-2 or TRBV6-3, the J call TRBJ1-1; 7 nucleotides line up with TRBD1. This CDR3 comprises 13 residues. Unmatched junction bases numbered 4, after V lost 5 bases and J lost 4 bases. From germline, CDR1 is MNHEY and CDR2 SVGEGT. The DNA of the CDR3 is TGTGCCAGCAGTCTCGACAGGGTCACTGAAGCTTTCTTT. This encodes CASSLDRVTEAFF.

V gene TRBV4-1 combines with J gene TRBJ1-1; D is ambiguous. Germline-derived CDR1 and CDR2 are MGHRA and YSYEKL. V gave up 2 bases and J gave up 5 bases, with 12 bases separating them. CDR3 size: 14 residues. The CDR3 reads CASSQRVGETEAFF. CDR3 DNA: TGCGCCAGCAGCCAACGGGTCGGGGAAACTGAAGCTTTCTTT.

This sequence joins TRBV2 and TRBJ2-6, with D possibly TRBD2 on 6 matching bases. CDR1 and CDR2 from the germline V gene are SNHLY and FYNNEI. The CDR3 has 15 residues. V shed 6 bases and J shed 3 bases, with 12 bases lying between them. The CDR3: CASRGGRIGANVLTF. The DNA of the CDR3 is TGTGCCAGCAGGGGGGGAAGGATTGGGGCCAACGTCCTGACTTTC.

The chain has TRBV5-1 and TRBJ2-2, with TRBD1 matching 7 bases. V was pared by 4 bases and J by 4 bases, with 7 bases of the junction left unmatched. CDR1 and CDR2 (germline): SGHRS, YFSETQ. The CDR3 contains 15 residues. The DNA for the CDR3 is TGCGCCAGCAGCCAGACAGGGCAGACCACCGGGGAGCTGTTTTTT. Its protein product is CASSQTGQTTGELFF.

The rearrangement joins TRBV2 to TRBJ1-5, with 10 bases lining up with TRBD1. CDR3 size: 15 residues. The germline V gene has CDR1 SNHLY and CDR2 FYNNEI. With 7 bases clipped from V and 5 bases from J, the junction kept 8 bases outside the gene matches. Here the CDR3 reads CASTDGDRGYQPQHF. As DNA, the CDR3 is TGTGCCAGCACCGATGGGGACAGGGGATATCAGCCCCAGCATTTT. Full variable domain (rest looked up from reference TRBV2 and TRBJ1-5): EPEVTQTPSHQVTQMGQEVILRCVPISNHLYFYWYRQILGQKVEFLVSFYNNEISEKSEIFDDQFSVERPDGSNFTLKIRSTKLEDSAMYFCASTDGDRGYQPQHFGDGTRLSIL.

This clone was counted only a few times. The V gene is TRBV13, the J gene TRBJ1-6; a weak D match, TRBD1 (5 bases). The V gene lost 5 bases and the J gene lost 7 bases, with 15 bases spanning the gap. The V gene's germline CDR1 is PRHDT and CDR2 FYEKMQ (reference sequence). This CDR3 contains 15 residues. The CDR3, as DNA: TGTGCCAGCAGCCCCCGAGGCAGGGCGAATTCACCCCTCCACTTT. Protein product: CASSPRGRANSPLHF.

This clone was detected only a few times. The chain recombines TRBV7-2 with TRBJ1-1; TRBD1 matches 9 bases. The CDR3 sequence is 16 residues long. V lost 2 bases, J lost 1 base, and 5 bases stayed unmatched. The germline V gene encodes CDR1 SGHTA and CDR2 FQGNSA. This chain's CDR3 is CASSLYGTGRNTEAFF. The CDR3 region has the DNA TGTGCCAGCAGCTTATACGGGACAGGGAGGAACACTGAAGCTTTCTTT.

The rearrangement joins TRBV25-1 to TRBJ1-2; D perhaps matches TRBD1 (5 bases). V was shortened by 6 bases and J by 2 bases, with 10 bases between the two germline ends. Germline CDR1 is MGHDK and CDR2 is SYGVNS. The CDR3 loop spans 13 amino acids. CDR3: CASSPRENYGYTF. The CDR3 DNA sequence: TGTGCCAGCAGCCCCAGGGAAAACTATGGCTACACCTTC.

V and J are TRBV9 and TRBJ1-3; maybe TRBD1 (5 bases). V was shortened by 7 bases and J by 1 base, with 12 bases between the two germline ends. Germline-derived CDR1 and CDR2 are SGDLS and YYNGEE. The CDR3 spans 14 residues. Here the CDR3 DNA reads TGTGCCAGCGGAAAAGGGGATTCTGGAAACACCATATATTTT. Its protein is CASGKGDSGNTIYF.

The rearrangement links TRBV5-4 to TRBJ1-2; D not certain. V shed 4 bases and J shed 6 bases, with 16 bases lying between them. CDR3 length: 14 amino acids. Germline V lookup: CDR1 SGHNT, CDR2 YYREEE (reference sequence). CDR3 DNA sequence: TGTGCCAGCAGCACCCCTGGGCCTAGCCATGGCTACACCTTC. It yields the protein CASSTPGPSHGYTF.

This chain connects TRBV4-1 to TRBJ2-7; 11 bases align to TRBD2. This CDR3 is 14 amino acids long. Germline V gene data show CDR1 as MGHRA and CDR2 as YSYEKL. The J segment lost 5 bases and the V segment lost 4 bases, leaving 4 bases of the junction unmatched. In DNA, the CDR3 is TGCGCCAGCAGCCCGTTGACTAGCGGGAACGAGCAGTACTTC. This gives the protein CASSPLTSGNEQYF.

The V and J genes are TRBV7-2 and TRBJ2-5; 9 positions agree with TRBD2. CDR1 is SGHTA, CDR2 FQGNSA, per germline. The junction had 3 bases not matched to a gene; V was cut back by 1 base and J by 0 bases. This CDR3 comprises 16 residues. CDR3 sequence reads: CASSLGSSGNQETQYF. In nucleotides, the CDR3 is TGTGCCAGCAGCTTAGGGTCTAGCGGGAACCAAGAGACCCAGTACTTC.

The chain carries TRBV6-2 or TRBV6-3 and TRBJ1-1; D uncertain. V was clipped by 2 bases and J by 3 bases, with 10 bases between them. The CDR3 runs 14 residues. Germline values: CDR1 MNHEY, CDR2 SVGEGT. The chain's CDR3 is CASSYRGGYTEAFF. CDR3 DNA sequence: TGTGCCAGCAGTTACCGGGGTGGTTACACTGAAGCTTTCTTT.

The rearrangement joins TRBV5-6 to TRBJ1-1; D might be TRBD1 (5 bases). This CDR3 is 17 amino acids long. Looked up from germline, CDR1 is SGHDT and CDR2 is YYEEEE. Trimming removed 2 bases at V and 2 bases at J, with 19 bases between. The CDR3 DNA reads TGTGCCAGCAGCTTTCGACAGAGCCTACACAGTAACACTGAAGCTTTCTTT. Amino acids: CASSFRQSLHSNTEAFF.

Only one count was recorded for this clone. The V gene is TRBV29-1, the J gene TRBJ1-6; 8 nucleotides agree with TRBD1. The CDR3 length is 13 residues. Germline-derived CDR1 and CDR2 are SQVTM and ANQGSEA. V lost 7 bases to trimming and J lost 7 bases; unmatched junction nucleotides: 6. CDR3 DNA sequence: TGCAGCGCCGGACAGGGAGGGAATTCACCCCTCCACTTT. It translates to CSAGQGGNSPLHF.

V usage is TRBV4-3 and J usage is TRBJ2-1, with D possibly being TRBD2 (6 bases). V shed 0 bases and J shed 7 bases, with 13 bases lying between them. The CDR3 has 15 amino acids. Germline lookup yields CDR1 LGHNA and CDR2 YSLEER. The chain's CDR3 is CASSQEGTSSNEQFF. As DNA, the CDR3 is TGCGCCAGCAGCCAAGAAGGGACTTCCTCGAATGAGCAGTTCTTC.

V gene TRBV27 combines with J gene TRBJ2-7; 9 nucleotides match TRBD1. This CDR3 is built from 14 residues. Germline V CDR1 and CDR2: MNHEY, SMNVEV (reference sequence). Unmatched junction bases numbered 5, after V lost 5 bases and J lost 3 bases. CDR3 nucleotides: TGTGCCAGCAGTCCCGGACAGGGGAACTACGAGCAGTACTTC. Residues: CASSPGQGNYEQYF.